The clone carrying this TCR beta chain was picked up many times. This sample stems from a study of regulatory T cells in long-lasting Graves disease. The germline CDR1 and CDR2 sequences are DFQATT and SNEGSKA (reference sequence). The CDR3 runs 13 residues. J gave up 3 bases and V 5 bases, and 4 bases lay outside the gene matches. The time point is: persistent/refractory GD, antithyroid drugs over 5 years with positive TRAb. The TCR library used RNA extracted from PBMCs. Through Arm-PCR of CDR3 regions and iRepertoire HTBI primers, TCR beta libraries were built. TCRdb used MiXCR to reprocess the multiplex PCR reads, holding one entry per CDR3 protein. Of about 340,000 distinct CDR3 sequences in the sample, roughly 21% are singletons; the top ten hold about 29%.

Source: peripheral blood mononuclear cells (PBMCs), taken when the disease was refractory, from a patient treated with antithyroid drugs. The sequence came from a female donor with Graves disease. The J gene is TRBJ2-1, the V gene TRBV20-1; 7 positions agree with TRBD2. In DNA form, the CDR3 reads TGCAGTGCTGTGGCGGGAGTCTACAATGAGCAGTTCTTC. Its protein is CSAVAGVYNEQFF.